The rows below give T cell receptor beta chains drawn from one sample of a study of early T cells in non-severe SARS-CoV-2 infection. Using its own MiXCR run on the 5' RACE reads, TCRdb lists one record per CDR3 protein. This table has 40,000 or so distinct CDR3 sequences, less than 7% appearing once. The sequencing sample was made of whole blood. Receptors originate from an adult who was a healthcare worker with PCR-confirmed SARS-CoV-2 infection or an uninfected control (not recorded which). The CDR3 runs from the conserved cysteine through the conserved F or W. A D gene is named only where the DNA matches it firmly. Some rows mark clone size as missing; the rest say once, few, many or name a class of expanded clone.

J: TRBJ1-5; V: TRBV5-1; size: many; D: NA; CDR3: CASSLAGFYQPQHF; DNA: TGCGCCAGCAGCTTGGCAGGGTTTTATCAGCCCCAGCATTTT
J: TRBJ2-3; V: TRBV7-2; size: NA; D: TRBD1; CDR3: CASSSGGSRTDTQYF; DNA: TGTGCCAGCAGCTCAGGGGGCAGCCGAACGGATACGCAGTATTTT
J: TRBJ2-7; V: TRBV7-8; size: many; D: TRBD1; CDR3: CASSMRDREQYF; DNA: TGTGCCAGCAGCATGAGGGACAGAGAGCAGTACTTC
J: TRBJ1-1; V: TRBV11-1; size: NA; D: NA; CDR3: CASSHMNTEAFF; DNA: TGTGCCAGCAGCCACATGAACACTGAAGCTTTCTTT
J: TRBJ2-5; V: TRBV5-1; size: many; D: NA; CDR3: CASSFGRTQETQYF; DNA: TGCGCCAGCAGCTTCGGCCGGACCCAAGAGACCCAGTACTTC
J: TRBJ2-5; V: TRBV20-1; size: many; D: NA; CDR3: CSARSVQETQYF; DNA: TGCAGTGCTAGGTCGGTCCAAGAGACCCAGTACTTC
J: TRBJ2-2; V: TRBV28; size: many; D: TRBD1; CDR3: CASSLETGGNTGELFF; DNA: TGTGCCAGCAGTTTAGAAACAGGGGGAAACACCGGGGAGCTGTTTTTT
J: TRBJ2-2; V: TRBV5-4; size: many; D: TRBD2; CDR3: CASSFPGGIGELFF; DNA: TGTGCCAGCAGCTTTCCGGGAGGCATCGGGGAGCTGTTTTTT
J: TRBJ1-1; V: TRBV10-3; size: many; D: NA; CDR3: CAISERGISEAFF; DNA: TGTGCCATCAGTGAACGAGGGATCTCTGAAGCTTTCTTT
J: TRBJ1-3; V: TRBV5-1; size: NA; D: NA; CDR3: CATSTAPGNTIYF; DNA: TGCGCCACATCGACAGCGCCTGGAAACACCATATATTTT
J: TRBJ2-3; V: TRBV27; size: many; D: NA; CDR3: CASSSRGITDTQYF; DNA: TGTGCCAGCAGTTCAAGGGGGATCACAGATACGCAGTATTTT
J: TRBJ2-7; V: TRBV11-3; size: few; D: TRBD1; CDR3: CASSPGQGAEQYF; DNA: TGTGCCAGCAGCCCCGGACAGGGAGCGGAGCAGTACTTC
J: TRBJ2-1; V: TRBV7-8; size: NA; D: TRBD2; CDR3: CASSLGGGQQFF; DNA: TGTGCCAGCAGCTTGGGCGGGGGACAGCAGTTCTTC
J: TRBJ2-6; V: TRBV28; size: many; D: NA; CDR3: CASSFLGTGANVLTF; DNA: TGTGCCAGCAGTTTCCTGGGCACTGGGGCCAACGTCCTGACTTTC
J: TRBJ1-4; V: TRBV12-3/TRBV12-4; size: many; D: NA; CDR3: CASSALAIATNEKLFF; DNA: TGTGCCAGCAGTGCTTTGGCAATTGCAACTAATGAAAAACTGTTTTTT
J: TRBJ2-1; V: TRBV12-3/TRBV12-4; size: few; D: TRBD1; CDR3: CASSPGQGHEQFF; DNA: TGTGCCAGCAGTCCAGGACAGGGCCATGAGCAGTTCTTC
J: TRBJ2-7; V: TRBV7-9; size: NA; D: NA; CDR3: CASSSAVYEQYF; DNA: TGTGCCAGCAGCTCCGCCGTCTACGAGCAGTACTTC
J: TRBJ1-2; V: TRBV6-2/TRBV6-3; size: many; D: TRBD1; CDR3: CASSYWPGQSSYGYTF; DNA: TGTGCCAGCAGCTATTGGCCGGGACAGTCGAGCTATGGCTACACCTTC
J: TRBJ2-3; V: TRBV5-1; size: many; D: TRBD2; CDR3: CASVSGGRGTDTQYF; DNA: TGCGCCAGCGTTAGCGGGGGGCGTGGCACAGATACGCAGTATTTT
J: TRBJ2-5; V: TRBV10-3; size: many; D: TRBD2; CDR3: CAISEGETSGSQETQYF; DNA: TGTGCCATCAGTGAGGGAGAGACTAGCGGTTCCCAAGAGACCCAGTACTTC
J: TRBJ2-6; V: TRBV5-4; size: NA; D: NA; CDR3: CASSLAKARSGANVLTF; DNA: TGTGCCAGCAGCTTGGCCAAGGCTCGGTCTGGGGCCAACGTCCTGACTTTC
J: TRBJ2-5; V: TRBV6-6; size: many; D: NA; CDR3: CASRAAGETQYF; DNA: TGTGCCAGCAGGGCCGCGGGGGAGACCCAGTACTTC
J: TRBJ2-3; V: TRBV5-1; size: many; D: NA; CDR3: CASSLDGGPGDTQYF; DNA: TGCGCCAGCAGCTTGGACGGGGGGCCGGGGGATACGCAGTATTTT
J: TRBJ2-2; V: TRBV7-3; size: NA; D: NA; CDR3: CASSVQGSSGELSF; DNA: TGTGCCAGCAGCGTCCAGGGTAGTTCCGGGGAGCTGTCTTTT
J: TRBJ1-1; V: TRBV18; size: few; D: NA; CDR3: CASSPLGDHTEAFF; DNA: TGTGCCAGCTCACCACTCGGGGACCACACTGAAGCTTTCTTT
J: TRBJ2-5; V: TRBV12-3/TRBV12-4; size: many; D: NA; CDR3: CASSNRDLQEETQYF; DNA: TGTGCCAGCAGTAACCGGGACTTGCAAGAAGAGACCCAGTACTTC
J: TRBJ2-1; V: TRBV27; size: many; D: NA; CDR3: CASSLSFAGDHEQFF; DNA: TGTGCCAGCAGTTTATCGTTCGCAGGGGACCATGAGCAGTTCTTC
J: TRBJ1-1; V: TRBV5-5; size: many; D: NA; CDR3: CASSLGPRAEAFF; DNA: TGTGCCAGCAGCTTGGGCCCACGGGCTGAAGCTTTCTTT
J: TRBJ2-7; V: TRBV28; size: few; D: NA; CDR3: CASSSTSTIIVEQYF; DNA: TGTGCCAGCAGTTCAACCTCCACCATAATCGTTGAGCAGTACTTC
J: TRBJ1-6; V: TRBV28; size: many; D: TRBD1; CDR3: CASRETGVGPLHF; DNA: TGTGCCAGCAGGGAAACAGGGGTCGGACCCCTCCACTTT
J: TRBJ2-1; V: TRBV5-1; size: few; D: TRBD1; CDR3: CASSPEVGGYYNEQFF; DNA: TGCGCCAGCAGCCCCGAAGTAGGGGGCTACTACAATGAGCAGTTCTTC
J: TRBJ1-5; V: TRBV19; size: few; D: NA; CDR3: CASSIVGQPQHF; DNA: TGTGCCAGTAGTATAGTAGGTCAGCCCCAGCATTTT
J: TRBJ2-1; V: TRBV20-1; size: many; D: NA; CDR3: CSARDEAGADYNEQFF; DNA: TGCAGTGCTAGAGATGAGGCGGGGGCGGACTACAATGAGCAGTTCTTC
J: TRBJ2-7; V: TRBV28; size: many; D: NA; CDR3: CASTGTGSSYEQYF; DNA: TGTGCCAGCACCGGGACTGGGAGCTCCTACGAGCAGTACTTC
J: TRBJ2-5; V: TRBV24-1; size: many; D: NA; CDR3: CATSDSGWQETQYF; DNA: TGTGCCACCAGTGATTCGGGGTGGCAAGAGACCCAGTACTTC
J: TRBJ1-5; V: TRBV6-1; size: many; D: NA; CDR3: CASTRTASNQPQHF; DNA: TGTGCCAGCACTAGGACAGCCAGCAATCAGCCCCAGCATTTT
J: TRBJ1-6; V: TRBV28; size: few; D: NA; CDR3: CAHQVTGGYNSPLHF; DNA: TGTGCCCACCAGGTCACCGGGGGCTATAATTCACCCCTCCACTTT
J: TRBJ2-1; V: TRBV4-3; size: few; D: NA; CDR3: CASSLNRAYNEQFF; DNA: TGCGCCAGCAGCCTAAACCGGGCCTACAATGAGCAGTTCTTC
J: TRBJ2-2; V: TRBV7-6; size: few; D: NA; CDR3: CASSLLGGNTGELFF; DNA: TGTGCCAGCAGCCTCCTCGGGGGAAACACCGGGGAGCTGTTTTTT
J: TRBJ2-1; V: TRBV11-2; size: NA; D: NA; CDR3: CASSLDGNNEQFF; DNA: TGTGCCAGCAGCCTAGACGGGAACAATGAGCAGTTCTTC
J: TRBJ1-5; V: TRBV27; size: many; D: TRBD1; CDR3: CASSDRGGNQPQHF; DNA: TGTGCCAGCAGCGACAGGGGTGGCAATCAGCCCCAGCATTTT
J: TRBJ2-5; V: TRBV15; size: NA; D: TRBD2; CDR3: CATSRDITVSGVLLGTQYF; DNA: TGTGCCACCAGCAGAGATATTACGGTTAGCGGGGTTCTACTGGGGACCCAGTACTTC
J: TRBJ2-7; V: TRBV18; size: many; D: NA; CDR3: CASSGTSNSYEQYF; DNA: TGTGCCAGCTCGGGTACCTCCAATTCCTACGAGCAGTACTTC
J: TRBJ1-1; V: TRBV7-2; size: many; D: NA; CDR3: CASSFRGNTEAFF; DNA: TGTGCCAGCAGCTTCAGGGGGAACACTGAAGCTTTCTTT
J: TRBJ1-5; V: TRBV19; size: many; D: TRBD1; CDR3: CASSTQTGGYVQPQHF; DNA: TGTGCCAGTAGTACCCAGACAGGGGGCTATGTTCAGCCCCAGCATTTT
J: TRBJ1-3; V: TRBV12-3/TRBV12-4; size: many; D: NA; CDR3: CASTGNTIYF; DNA: TGTGCCAGCACCGGAAACACCATATATTTT
J: TRBJ1-2; V: TRBV28; size: NA; D: NA; CDR3: CAGRGAQNYGYTF; DNA: TGTGCCGGAAGGGGGGCTCAAAACTATGGCTACACCTTC
J: TRBJ2-5; V: TRBV5-4; size: few; D: NA; CDR3: CASSPRVREEETQYF; DNA: TGTGCCAGCAGCCCCAGGGTCAGGGAAGAAGAGACCCAGTACTTC
J: TRBJ2-7; V: TRBV29-1; size: many; D: NA; CDR3: CSGIGQGGYEQYF; DNA: TGCAGCGGTATAGGGCAGGGCGGTTACGAGCAGTACTTC